The 19 T cell receptor beta chains below come from one sample, sequenced in a study of CDR3 diversity in severe acne. MiXCR, run by TCRdb on the PCR reads, gives a single entry per CDR3 protein. The table records approximately 80,000 distinct CDR3 sequences, under 65% of them present only once. The sequencing sample was made of blood. These receptors came from a male donor in good health, without acne.

This clonotype was seen only once. This chain links TRBV6-5 with TRBJ1-1; D is undetermined. The CDR3 is made up of 16 amino acids. The germline V and J ends were trimmed by 5 bases and 0 bases, with 16 bases remaining between them. Germline lookup yields CDR1 MNHEY and CDR2 SVGAGI. The CDR3 coding sequence is TGTGCCAGCAGTGAGCAACTAACCGGGGTGAACACTGAAGCTTTCTTT. Amino acids: CASSEQLTGVNTEAFF.

This clonotype showed up just a few times. V usage is TRBV29-1 and J usage is TRBJ2-7; unclear D gene. This CDR3 is 11 amino acids long. The V gene's germline CDR1 is SQVTM and CDR2 ANQGSEA. V shed 3 bases and J shed 6 bases, with 9 bases lying between them. The CDR3 sequence is CSVEAWAEQYF. The CDR3, as DNA: TGCAGCGTTGAGGCCTGGGCCGAGCAGTACTTC.

This chain joins TRBV29-1 and TRBJ1-1; no clear D gene. Germline CDR1 and CDR2: SQVTM and ANQGSEA. The length of the CDR3 is 11 residues. CDR3 nucleotides: TGCAACGCCTCCTACAGCACTGAAGCTTTCTTT. Its protein is CNASYSTEAFF.

With respect to this clonotype: This may arise from a read error, as a much more abundant clone is one base away. The genes are TRBV5-6 and TRBJ1-2; the D is unclear. CDR1 and CDR2 (germline): SGHDT, YYEEEE. This CDR3 is 14 amino acids long. As DNA, the CDR3 is TGTGCCGGCAGCTTATGGACGGCGGATCGGGGCTACACCTTC. Protein: CAGSLWTADRGYTF.

To note about this clonotype: Since the CDR3 does not end with the conserved phenylalanine or tryptophan, this likely comes from a read error. The gene calls are TRBV12-3 or TRBV12-4 and TRBJ2-2; a weak D match, TRBD1 (6 bases). CDR3 length: 12 residues. In DNA form, the CDR3 reads TGTGCCACGGGGACAAACACCGAGGAGCTGTTTCTT. This sequence encodes CATGTNTEELFL.

With respect to this clonotype: Because the CDR3's place on the DNA is in doubt, the DNA is left out and the CDR3 is given as listed by TCRdb. V usage is TRBV7-9 and J usage is TRBJ1-5. The CDR3 extends over 22 residues, inclusive of both ends. Germline-derived CDR1 and CDR2 are SEHNR and FQNEAQ (reference sequence). CDR3: CASSFYICSARDFGGPDQPQHF.

This clonotype was counted between two and nine times. The CDR3 sequence is CSAPGVGHSVLHF. CDR3 DNA sequence: TGCAGTGCTCCCGGGGTTGGCCATTCGGTTCTCCACTTT. V gene TRBV20-1 combines with J gene TRBJ1-6; the D is unclear. This CDR3 is built from 13 residues. Trimming removed 5 bases from V and 16 bases from J, with 21 bases in between. Per germline, CDR1 DFQATT and CDR2 SNEGSKA (reference sequence).

The sample holds a few counts of this clonotype. In DNA, the CDR3 is TGCAGTGCTAAGACTAGCGGGAGGGCCATCGAGCAGTACTTC. Amino acid sequence: CSAKTSGRAIEQYF. The J gene is TRBJ2-7, the V gene TRBV20-1; 14 positions agree with TRBD2. Germline V CDR1 and CDR2: DFQATT, SNEGSKA (reference sequence). The J segment lost 6 bases and the V segment lost 4 bases, leaving 5 bases of the junction unmatched. The CDR3 spans 14 residues.

The chain has TRBV20-1 and TRBJ2-3, with 7 bases aligning to TRBD2. There are 15 residues in the CDR3. Germline assignment: CDR1 DFQATT and CDR2 SNEGSKA (reference sequence). The trim removed 1 base at V and 2 bases at J, leaving 6 bases unmatched. CDR3 loop: CSARGREFFTDTQYF. The CDR3 DNA sequence: TGCAGTGCTAGAGGGCGGGAGTTTTTCACAGATACGCAGTATTTT.

The chain carries TRBV5-6 and TRBJ1-1; 9 bases are shared with TRBD1. The CDR3 extends over 15 amino acids. V lost 2 bases, J lost 0 bases, and 2 bases stayed unmatched. CDR1 and CDR2 from the germline V gene are SGHDT and YYEEEE. As DNA, the CDR3 is TGTGCCAGCAGCTTTGGGGACAGGGTGAACACTGAAGCTTTCTTT. Protein: CASSFGDRVNTEAFF.

The chain uses TRBV20-1 and TRBJ2-5; TRBD1 matches 8 bases. Trimming took 3 bases from V and 2 from J; bases not matched to a gene: 5. The CDR3 is 14 amino acids. Germline CDR1 and CDR2: DFQATT and SNEGSKA (reference sequence). The CDR3 DNA reads TGCAGTGCTAGGCGTGGGACAGGACAAGAGACCCAGTACTTC. Protein: CSARRGTGQETQYF.

This chain connects TRBV19 to TRBJ2-5; D gene uncertain. The V and J ends lost 4 bases and 4 bases respectively, with 13 bases between them. The CDR3 length is 14 residues. Germline lookup yields CDR1 LNHDA and CDR2 SQIVND (reference sequence). CDR3 protein: CASSTIGDRETQYF. The CDR3 coding sequence is TGTGCCAGTAGTACCATTGGGGATCGAGAGACCCAGTACTTC.

This clonotype was counted only a few times. V is TRBV2 and J is TRBJ1-1; 7 nucleotides match TRBD1. CDR3 size: 11 residues. Germline V lookup: CDR1 SNHLY, CDR2 FYNNEI. The V segment lost 6 bases and the J segment 11 bases; nucleotides outside the gene matches: 6. The CDR3 DNA reads TGTGCCAGCAGAGTCGGACAGGATGCTTTCTTT. Its protein is CASRVGQDAFF.

The chain joins TRBV13 to TRBJ2-2, with 11 positions matching TRBD2. Germline lookup yields CDR1 PRHDT and CDR2 FYEKMQ (reference sequence). The CDR3 covers 15 residues. The V segment lost 4 bases and the J segment 5 bases; nucleotides outside the gene matches: 3. The CDR3 DNA reads as TGTGCCAGCAGCTCCCGGACTAGCGGGACCGGGGAGCTGTTTTTT. It yields the protein CASSSRTSGTGELFF. Based on the CDR3 plus reference TRBV13 and TRBJ2-2, the full variable domain is AAGVIQSPRHLIKEKRETATLKCYPIPRHDTVYWYQQGPGQDPQFLISFYEKMQSDKGSIPDRFSAQQFSDYHSELNMSSLELGDSALYFCASSSRTSGTGELFFGEGSRLTVL.

V gene TRBV10-3 combines with J gene TRBJ1-5; D is perhaps TRBD1 (5 bases). Deletions cut 2 bases from V and 1 base from J, with 9 bases between. This CDR3 spans 15 amino acids. CDR1 ENHRY and CDR2 SYGVKD come from the germline V gene. The DNA of the CDR3 is TGTGCCATCAGTGAGACGGGACCGAGCAATCAGCCCCAGCATTTT. Translated, it gives CAISETGPSNQPQHF.

This clonotype was counted ten times or more. The CDR3 loop reads CASSLVGLGQGSYNEQFF. The CDR3 DNA is TGTGCCAGCAGCTTAGTGGGATTGGGACAGGGCTCCTACAATGAGCAGTTCTTC. The chain employs TRBV11-2 and TRBJ2-1, with 9 nucleotides matching TRBD1. Germline V gives CDR1 SGHAT, CDR2 FQNNGV. The length of the CDR3 is 18 residues. V lost 1 base and J lost 0; bases outside the gene matches: 7. Drawing the rest from reference TRBV11-2 and TRBJ2-1, the complete variable domain is EAGVAQSPRYKIIEKRQSVAFWCNPISGHATLYWYQQILGQGPKLLIQFQNNGVVDDSQLPKDRFSAERLKGVDSTLKIQPAKLEDSAVYLCASSLVGLGQGSYNEQFFGPGTRLTVL.

There are many counts of this clonotype. The chain joins TRBV11-2 to TRBJ2-3; 10 bases match TRBD2. This CDR3 has 16 amino acids. V gave up 5 bases and J gave up 1 base; unmatched junction bases: 6. CDR1 and CDR2 from the germline V gene are SGHAT and FQNNGV. CDR3 coding DNA: TGTGCCAGCAGCCCCCTAGCGGGAGCGCGCACAGATACGCAGTATTTT. Protein sequence: CASSPLAGARTDTQYF.

The chain recombines TRBV10-2 with TRBJ2-7, with TRBD2 matching over 10 bases. This CDR3 region has 14 residues. Trimming at V came to 3 bases and at J to 3 bases, leaving 2 bases not matched to a gene. The germline CDR1 and CDR2 sequences are WSHSY and SAAADI. The CDR3 loop is CASSDQRGGYEQYF. The CDR3 DNA reads as TGCGCCAGCAGTGACCAGCGGGGGGGCTACGAGCAGTACTTC.

This chain links TRBV5-1 with TRBJ2-7, with D possibly being TRBD2 (6 bases). V lost 4 bases and J 3 bases, leaving 11 bases between the germline ends. CDR1 SGHRS and CDR2 YFSETQ come from the germline V gene. This CDR3 has 13 residues. In nucleotides, the CDR3 is TGCGCCAGCAGCGCCAATAGCGGCTACGAGCAGTACTTC. Translation gives CASSANSGYEQYF.